Shown below are 5 T cell receptor beta chains from a single sample sequenced in a study of control samples from healthy donors and cancer patients. Method: immunoSEQ multiplex PCR; TCRdb's copy keeps in-frame clones and lacks some. This sample yields 150,000 or so clones, of which approximately 90% are seen a single time; roughly 0.7% belongs to the top ten. The sample comprised blood. The receptors here all came from a woman aged 30 to 39 in good health.

The rearrangement joins TRBV3-1 (or the pseudogene TRBV3-2) to TRBJ2-1; 7 bases align to TRBD2. The V and J ends lost 2 bases and 4 bases, in that order; junction bases with no gene match: 8. This CDR3 contains 16 residues. Germline-derived CDR1 and CDR2 are LGHDT and YNNKEL (reference sequence). Here the CDR3 DNA reads TGTGCCAGCAGCCAACTTGGAGCGGGAAGGTACAATGAGCAGTTCTTC. Its translation: CASSQLGAGRYNEQFF.

The chain recombines TRBV3-1 (or the pseudogene TRBV3-2) with TRBJ2-1; D unresolved. The length of the CDR3 is 15 residues. Germline CDR1 reads LGHDT; CDR2 reads YNNKEL (reference sequence). V lost 0 bases and J 6 bases, leaving 12 bases between the germline ends. CDR3 DNA sequence: TGTGCCAGCAGCCAAGATCTAGGGTTAGTCAATGAGCAGTTCTTC. The encoded protein is CASSQDLGLVNEQFF.

V usage is TRBV4-1 and J usage is TRBJ2-2, with TRBD2 matching over 9 bases. The V gene end was trimmed by 3 bases and the J gene end by 5 bases; junction bases not matched to a gene: 16. The CDR3 sequence is 19 residues long. CDR1 MGHRA and CDR2 YSYEKL come from the germline V gene. The DNA of the CDR3 is TGCGCCAGCAGCCAGTCGAGAGGGGTAGCGGGAGAAGGAACCGGGGAGCTGTTTTTT. Its translation is CASSQSRGVAGEGTGELFF.

The V gene is TRBV29-1, the J gene TRBJ2-7; 11 bases are a match to TRBD2. The germline V gene encodes CDR1 SQVTM and CDR2 ANQGSEA. The CDR3 runs 14 residues. The J segment lost 6 bases and the V segment lost 4 bases, leaving 8 bases of the junction unmatched. The CDR3 sequence is CSVASIAGGSEQYF. The CDR3 region has the DNA TGCAGCGTTGCGTCTATAGCGGGAGGGAGCGAGCAGTACTTC.

This chain connects TRBV3-1 (or the pseudogene TRBV3-2) to TRBJ1-5, with 8 bases matching TRBD1. CDR3 length equals 16 residues. Germline V gives CDR1 LGHDT, CDR2 YNNKEL (reference sequence). V lost 4 bases to trimming and J lost 0 bases; unmatched junction nucleotides: 5. The CDR3: CASSLSTGVSNQPQHF. CDR3 nucleotide sequence: TGTGCCAGCAGCCTCTCGACAGGGGTTAGCAATCAGCCCCAGCATTTT.